This T cell receptor beta chain was recorded in a study of T-cell reconstitution after alpha-beta-depleted transplantation in children. Study conclusions and caveats: Roughly two months post-transplant, alpha-beta T cells reportedly originated from several hundred graft clones that had expanded.

Preparing the TCRbeta library involved the use of unique molecular identifiers. In TCRdb, the PCR reads were re-called with MiXCR into one record per CDR3 protein. The table lists 600,000 to 700,000 distinct CDR3 sequences, around 13% of them singletons. This clonotype was counted many times. Its target is not known. Here the sequenced sample was PBMCs, taken before TCRalphabeta/CD19-depleted stem cell transplant. The receptor was isolated from a girl aged 2-15 years with congenital amegakaryocytic thrombocytopenia, due to receive a stem cell transplant.

The DNA of the CDR3 is TGTGCCATCAGTGAGACGGTCGCCCTCAATGAGCAGTTCTTC. This codes for CAISETVALNEQFF. The chain carries TRBV10-3 and TRBJ2-1; no definite D call. Germline V gene lookup returns CDR1 ENHRY and CDR2 SYGVKD. This CDR3 has 14 amino acids. The germline V and J ends were trimmed by 2 bases and 6 bases, with 11 bases remaining between them.